A single T cell receptor (beta chain) is shown here with its context. The antigen is undetermined. Assay: immunoSEQ multiplex PCR; the TCRdb copy retains only in-frame clones and omits some. The sample lists 280,000 or so clones; 88% were seen once. The sample originates from a study of cytomegalovirus exposure and HLA in healthy donors. Study-level information: The use of the same platform for the roughly 110 validation repertoires and the 550 to 700 first-cohort repertoires was reported by a later analysis.

Germline V gives CDR1 MNHEY, CDR2 SMNVEV (reference sequence). V lost 6 bases, J lost 0 bases, and 11 bases lay in between. The CDR3 is 14 amino acids. Overall study findings and caveats: According to the study, 160 or so TCR beta chains were cytomegalovirus-associated. The tendency of first-cohort TCR clusters to co-occur in the roughly 110 validation repertoires emerged from a later analysis.

This chain joins TRBV27 and TRBJ1-1, with D perhaps TRBD1 (5 bases). The clonotype was recovered from a woman between 18 and 29 years old in good health and CMV-seronegative. Sequencing was done on a sample of PBMCs. CDR3 amino acids: CASRKDTMNTEAFF. CDR3 coding DNA: TGTGCCAGCAGAAAGGACACCATGAACACTGAAGCTTTCTTT.